Presented here are 2 T cell receptor beta chains from one specimen sequenced in a study of PD-L1 blockade in urothelial cancer. Using immunoSEQ multiplex PCR, the repertoire was profiled, and TCRdb retains in-frame clones only, with some absent. The repertoire includes some 30,000 clones, around 87% of them detected once, and about 2% sits in the top ten. The source material was PBMCs, sampled around atezolizumab (anti-PD-L1) treatment. Receptor source: a man between 50 and 59 years old with urothelial cancer.

This rearrangement joins TRBV7-9 to TRBJ1-3, with D uncertain. This CDR3 has 13 amino acids. Trimming shortened V by 6 bases and J by 2 bases, and 8 bases separated the two germline ends. CDR1 is SEHNR and CDR2 is FQNEAQ in the germline V gene (reference sequence). This CDR3 reads CASREGAGNTIYF. In DNA form, the CDR3 reads TGTGCCAGCAGAGAGGGCGCTGGAAACACCATATATTTT.

The chain carries TRBV30 and TRBJ1-1; D is perhaps TRBD1 (6 bases). V lost 2 bases and J lost 10, with 17 bases in between. Germline lookup yields CDR1 GTSNPN and CDR2 SVGIG (reference sequence). This CDR3 region has 13 residues. The CDR3 DNA reads TGTGCCTGGAGTATGAAAGTGGGGACACTAGCTTTCTTT. This codes for CAWSMKVGTLAFF.